Listed below are T cell receptor beta chains from one sample, sequenced in a study of T cell changes during pregnancy in multiple sclerosis. Only in-frame clones appear in the TCRdb table, and some are missing; sequencing was by immunoSEQ multiplex PCR. The table shows more than 80,000 clones, with 92% occurring only once. The sample consisted of peripheral blood, taken after pregnancy. The receptor source for this set is a female donor with multiple sclerosis, enrolled in a pregnancy study. Both conserved end residues are trimmed from each CDR3. The order of the fields is CDR3 length, V gene, J gene, CDR3 protein.

len: 11; v_gene: TRBV7-2; j_gene: TRBJ1-1; CDR3aa: ASSFTGVTEAF
len: 12; v_gene: TRBV6-1; j_gene: TRBJ1-3; CDR3aa: ASSESRGGNTIY
len: 16; v_gene: TRBV5-6; j_gene: TRBJ2-2; CDR3aa: ASSPHMGGRWNTGELF
len: 13; v_gene: TRBV23-1; j_gene: TRBJ2-7; CDR3aa: ASSQPGTGGYEQY
len: 13; v_gene: TRBV7-2; j_gene: TRBJ2-3; CDR3aa: ASSLNLAGVDTQY
len: 9; v_gene: TRBV30; j_gene: TRBJ2-3; CDR3aa: AWGGGGTQY
len: 13; v_gene: TRBV7-2; j_gene: TRBJ2-1; CDR3aa: ASSPLAGEYNEQF
len: 12; v_gene: TRBV5-1; j_gene: TRBJ2-7; CDR3aa: ASSLGLAGEEQY
len: 10; v_gene: TRBV6-5; j_gene: TRBJ1-5; CDR3aa: ASSSENQPQH
len: 15; v_gene: TRBV7-3; j_gene: TRBJ1-1; CDR3aa: ASSLTEAGVGNTEAF
len: 13; v_gene: TRBV7-2; j_gene: TRBJ1-5; CDR3aa: ASSLRTGEAQPQH
len: 13; v_gene: TRBV28; j_gene: TRBJ2-2; CDR3aa: ASSRNSGRPGELF
len: 12; v_gene: TRBV28; j_gene: TRBJ1-3; CDR3aa: ASSFPGSGNTIY
len: 13; v_gene: TRBV5-1; j_gene: TRBJ2-7; CDR3aa: ASSPRQGSPSEQY
len: 11; v_gene: TRBV2; j_gene: TRBJ1-5; CDR3aa: TSRGYAGQPQH
len: 13; v_gene: TRBV19; j_gene: TRBJ2-7; CDR3aa: ASSIDRTVPYEQY
len: 12; v_gene: TRBV6-1; j_gene: TRBJ1-5; CDR3aa: ASSEIVSNQPQH
len: 13; v_gene: TRBV5-1; j_gene: TRBJ2-7; CDR3aa: ASSWGGTEAYEQY
len: 11; v_gene: TRBV30; j_gene: TRBJ2-7; CDR3aa: AWSVQRLSEQY
len: 15; v_gene: TRBV14; j_gene: TRBJ1-4; CDR3aa: ASSQGQGEPGGEKLF
len: 11; v_gene: TRBV28; j_gene: TRBJ1-5; CDR3aa: ASRGQFNQPQH
len: 13; v_gene: TRBV18; j_gene: TRBJ2-3; CDR3aa: ASSPRSRDTDTQY
len: 13; v_gene: TRBV9; j_gene: TRBJ2-1; CDR3aa: ASSVSGGPFGEQF
len: 9; v_gene: TRBV20-1; j_gene: TRBJ2-5; CDR3aa: SARIAETQY
len: 13; v_gene: TRBV18; j_gene: TRBJ1-1; CDR3aa: ASSPQSHMNTEAF
len: 12; v_gene: TRBV2; j_gene: TRBJ2-7; CDR3aa: ASSLRQGPHEQY
len: 13; v_gene: TRBV27; j_gene: TRBJ1-5; CDR3aa: ASSLLSTVNQPQH
len: 13; v_gene: TRBV7-6; j_gene: TRBJ1-2; CDR3aa: ASSSPTGDNYGYT
len: 15; v_gene: TRBV4-2; j_gene: TRBJ2-1; CDR3aa: ASSQGGLAGTYNEQF
len: 13; v_gene: TRBV9; j_gene: TRBJ1-2; CDR3aa: ASSVAPGGNYGYT